This T cell receptor (beta chain) was sequenced during a study of cytomegalovirus exposure and HLA in healthy donors (TCRdb year 2017). In the study overall: According to an earlier analysis of around 600 of the donors, some 180 million T cells yielded 100 million or so unique TCR beta sequences and roughly 280 Gb of sequence data. An early release covering approximately 600 HLA-typed donors comprised 250 to 350 gigabases of sequencing data and approximately 85 million unique TCR sequences. The genetic ancestry cluster associated with self-reported Caucasian donors included approximately 85% of the 350 to 500 genotyped donors. The aim of the study was to test whether cataloging public T cell receptors could identify signatures of past pathogen exposure. Using immunosequencing, the study profiled T cell repertoires from fewer than 850 subjects and related those repertoires to cytomegalovirus serostatus. A separate validation cohort of roughly 120 different subjects was used in addition to the approximately 610-subject first cohort. High-throughput TCR immunosequencing, statistical association of individual TCRs with disease status, and machine learning were combined to predict cytomegalovirus infection status. In a later analysis, previously published TCR beta repertoires from 550 to 700 donors were re-analyzed and high-resolution HLA genotyping was added so that TCR occurrence patterns could be studied. Rather than drawing on any new phenotypic data, the later analysis identified candidate immune exposures from TCR beta sequences and the way those sequences occurred across donors. To decide whether each TCR beta V gene segment behaved as functional or pseudogenic, an earlier analysis of some 570 of the donors relied on high-throughput TCR beta sequencing. Donor age, sex, ethnicity and CMV serostatus were compiled alongside the repertoire data. A later genetic analysis took genome-wide SNP genotypes for about 60% of the roughly 670 donors and used that subset as a discovery cohort. Every repertoire in the discovery cohort had been generated on one and the same sequencing platform. HLA typing included class I and class II loci at four-digit resolution. Typing coverage varied by locus: roughly 620-630 donors for A, B, C, DRB1 and DQB1; roughly 520 for DQA1; 606 for DPA1; approximately 490 for DPB1. Four or five DR-DQ haplotypes were handled as single units for association and clustering because linkage in the cohort was strong. Across about 370 genotyped donors of the cohort, an average of roughly 230,000 unique TCR beta nucleotide sequences per donor were sequenced, and roughly a sixth of those sequences were non-productive.

The study at large found these results: The study listed over 150 TCR beta chains as associated with cytomegalovirus. A group of highly shared sequence variants was considered likely to be a technical artifact of the sequencing pipeline. Most CMV-associated TCR beta chains appeared to be HLA-restricted in a later analysis, and the HLA associations seemed to be driven largely by CMV exposure. The earlier analysis of 450 to 700 of the donors excluded fewer than 20 rarely observed V segments, including chromosome 9 orphons, because counts were too low. It was suggested by the authors that the approach could potentially be generalized to other disease states and immunological phenotypes. The cohort was sequenced for TCR beta chains only, and without alpha or paired-chain data the features that could be detected were limited. A further reported finding was that TCR beta sequences accurately predicted the HLA-A and HLA-B alleles for most subjects in the first cohort. Assigning TCR associations to individual alleles was difficult when HLA alleles, especially DR and DQ, strongly co-occurred. In a later analysis, around 17,000 TCR beta sequences were associated with specific HLA alleles at a false discovery rate of 0.05. V-gene and J-gene trimming of TCR beta chains was associated with a missense DCLRE1C variant in a later genetic analysis, and the association was replicated in an independent cohort. Because HLA typing was missing for some donors at each locus, association tests included only the typed subset. A later analysis reported that several top co-occurrence clusters appeared linked to parvovirus B19, influenza, CMV and Epstein-Barr virus. Sequencing depth was assumed to be roughly uniform across donors in the presence/absence analyses, though that assumption may not hold. For the cohort, immune exposure information was limited to CMV serostatus. Because the 87-base-pair reads could not distinguish some IMGT-functional V segments, including TRBV6-2 and TRBV6-3, those segments were excluded. A later analysis found that HLA-associated TCR beta chains were more clonally expanded and had lower generation probabilities than equally common non-associated chains. The classifier was reported to diagnose cytomegalovirus status with high specificity and sensitivity in both the original and validation cohorts. In a later genetic analysis, fewer N-insertions in productive TCRs were reported among donors in an Asian-associated ancestry cluster than the roughly 700-donor mean. Broadly in line with IMGT annotations, most TCR beta V segments showed up in productive rearrangements about 87% or about 30% of the time in an earlier analysis of a few hundred of the donors. Linkage disequilibrium might explain the correlated functional status among segregating V segments, but an unknown experimental factor could not be excluded. A few of the identified cytomegalovirus-associated TCR beta chains were confirmed in vitro to be specific for cytomegalovirus antigens. Most TCR sequences were seen in very few donors, while some public TCRs were found in many individuals. In a later analysis, the rate of TCR association differed among HLA loci, with DRB1 alleles having the most associated TCRs and HLA-C alleles having the fewest.

Comments on this clone: Its target antigen remains unknown. One base away there is no much larger clone; base qualities are not given.

The cohort consisted of more than 650 healthy bone marrow donors. At the time of sampling, every cohort member was nominally healthy, though immune exposures that went unrecorded were likely present. The donor tested CMV seropositive and was one of the 289 seropositive cohort members. A peripheral blood sample was provided by each donor, and peripheral blood mononuclear cells were used for TCR beta sequencing. The Qiagen DNeasy Blood Extraction Kit was used to extract genomic DNA from the blood cell samples. The junction shows trimming of 5 bases on V and 4 bases on J, and the gene matches do not reach 14 bases of it. CDR1 MNHEY and CDR2 SMNVEV are derived from the germline V gene (reference sequence). There are 17 amino acids in the CDR3, from cysteine to phenylalanine inclusive. Just CDR3 DNA is preserved here, 51 bases in frame from base 1. Library method: the immunoSEQ multiplex PCR assay. The multiplex PCR relied on a mix of 60 forward primers for TCR Vbeta segments and 13 reverse primers for TCR Jbeta segments. Amplification of the CDR3 region of rearranged TCR beta genes was performed with a multiplex PCR assay on genomic DNA. Amplified TCR beta libraries were sequenced as 87-base-pair reads on the Illumina HiSeq System. In the original analysis: A later analysis tallied around 82 million unique TCR beta chains across the 666 repertoires, and about 12 million of those chains were shared by two or more donors. Raw reads were error-corrected and collapsed into unique sequences by a nearest-neighbor algorithm in which closely related sequences were merged to remove PCR and sequencing errors. V, D and J gene segments were assigned by aligning CDR3 sequences to IMGT reference sequences. For a sequence to be retained, a match of at least six nucleotides was required to both a V gene segment and a J gene segment. A rearrangement counted as productive if the CDR3 had no stop codons and remained in frame with V and J, and every other rearrangement counted as non-productive. Following IMGT convention, CDR3 was defined as the stretch from the second conserved V-encoded cysteine up to the conserved J-encoded phenylalanine. The earlier analysis of approximately 500 of the donors excluded sequences that lacked an unambiguous match to a single V gene segment. An earlier analysis of about 600 of the donors called V segments functional above 56.7% productive rearrangements and segregating when the between-donor standard deviation exceeded 5%. A statistical classification framework was developed to diagnose cytomegalovirus status using the catalog of TCR beta chain sequences. In a later analysis, V and J genes were assigned by comparing TCR nucleotide sequences against IMGT/GENE-DB human TR gene sequences. In a later analysis, CDR3 sequences and most-parsimonious VDJ recombination scenarios were assigned using the TCRdist pipeline. A later analysis defined each TCR beta chain by its CDR3 amino acid sequence plus V-gene family, and excluded reads lacking a unique V-gene family. As a way to deal with suspected cross-contamination and a sequencing artifact, a later analysis dropped over 550 nucleotide sequences that were highly shared and had low generation probability. In a later analysis, a clonal expansion index was calculated for each public chain from normalized within-repertoire ranks of inferred template counts. In a later analysis, generation probabilities were computed using a VDJ recombination model fitted to out-of-frame rearrangements, and the results were checked against IGoR. In a later analysis, TCR-TCR, TCR-HLA and TCR-CMV co-occurrence was scored with hypergeometric tests, and a repertoire-size bias correction was applied to TCR pairs. A later analysis estimated false discovery rates by permuting HLA or CMV assignments 20 times. In a later analysis, co-occurring TCRs were grouped using DBSCAN, with TCRdist sequence similarity added in when clustering inside HLA-allele-positive subsets. Co-occurrence clustering excluded repertoires with fewer than 30,000 or more than 120,000 public chains, plus five with anomalous nucleotide sharing. TCRdb mirrors the immuneACCESS table, restricted to in-frame sequences. Some clones are absent from its copies; in checked studies, under half trace to an unresolved V gene, and the reason for the others is unknown. That table supplies the V and J calls and clone size; D and trimming were determined from the DNA. This sample has 150,000 to 200,000 clones in its table, and 68% of those were observed once. The ten largest clones add up to 4.5% of the sample.

Sequencing used PBMCs. The clonotype originates from a woman between 18 and 29 years old in good health and CMV-seropositive. The rearrangement combines TRBV27 with TRBJ2-3; 8 bases in the junction line up with TRBD1. The sequenced DNA: TGTGCCAGCAGTCCCTCTGGCGGGACAGGCGGGCCAGATACGCAGTATTTT. Translated, it reads CASSPSGGTGGPDTQYF.